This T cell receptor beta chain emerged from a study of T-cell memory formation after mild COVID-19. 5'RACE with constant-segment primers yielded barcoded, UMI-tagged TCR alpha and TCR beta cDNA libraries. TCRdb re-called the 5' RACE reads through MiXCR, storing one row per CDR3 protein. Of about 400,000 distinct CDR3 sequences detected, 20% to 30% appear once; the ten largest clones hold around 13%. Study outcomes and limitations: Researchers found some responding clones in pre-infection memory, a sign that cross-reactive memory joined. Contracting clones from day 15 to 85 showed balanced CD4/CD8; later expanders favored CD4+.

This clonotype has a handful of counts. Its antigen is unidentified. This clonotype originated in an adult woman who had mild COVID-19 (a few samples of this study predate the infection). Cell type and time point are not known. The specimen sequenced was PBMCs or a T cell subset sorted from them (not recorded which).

CDR3 residues: CATSPGLQYTGELFF. The CDR3 coding sequence is TGTGCCACCAGCCCGGGACTTCAATACACCGGGGAGCTGTTTTTT. V is TRBV15 and J is TRBJ2-2; a weak D match, TRBD2 (6 bases). Germline V lookup: CDR1 LNHNV, CDR2 YYDKDF (reference sequence). This CDR3 region has 15 residues. Trimming took 5 bases from V and 3 from J, leaving 13 bases between them.